These 5 T cell receptor beta chains came from one sample sequenced in a study of PD-1 blockade in classical Hodgkin lymphoma. Each patient's relapse followed autologous stem cell transplantation, and brentuximab vedotin exposure varied. Libraries were prepared by immunoSEQ multiplex PCR; TCRdb keeps only in-frame clonotypes and omits some of them. The sample holds about 25,000 clones, under 90% seen once. The specimen comprised peripheral blood mononuclear cells (PBMCs), sampled before the second cycle of nivolumab. Receptor source: a human donor with classical Hodgkin lymphoma.

The sample holds one count of this clone. The chain joins TRBV15 to TRBJ2-7; 7 nucleotides line up with TRBD2. The CDR3 is 15 amino acids. Germline values: CDR1 LNHNV, CDR2 YYDKDF (reference sequence). Trimming cost V 0 bases and J 5 bases; bases outside gene matches: 7. The CDR3, as DNA: TGTGCCACCAGCAGAGATCGACGCGGACTAGACGAGCAGTACTTC. This encodes CATSRDRRGLDEQYF.

The chain combines TRBV19 with TRBJ2-2; 8 bases agree with TRBD2. V trimming: 2 bases; J trimming: 5 bases; junction bases outside the gene matches: 10. This CDR3 is built from 17 residues. Germline loops: CDR1 LNHDA, CDR2 SQIVND (reference sequence). CDR3 DNA: TGTGCCAGTAGTATATTGTCGGGAGGGCCGGGGACCGGGGAGCTGTTTTTT. Translated, it gives CASSILSGGPGTGELFF.

The chain carries TRBV29-1 and TRBJ2-7, with D perhaps matching TRBD2 (6 bases). The CDR3 spans 15 residues. V lost 4 bases and J 0 bases, leaving 16 bases between the germline ends. Germline CDR1 is SQVTM and CDR2 is ANQGSEA. In nucleotides, the CDR3 is TGCAGCGTTGCGGGGGAAGGGGCCGGCTCCTACGAGCAGTACTTC. Its translation is CSVAGEGAGSYEQYF.

The chain combines TRBV10-3 with TRBJ2-3; the match to TRBD1 covers 10 bases. V shed 8 bases, J shed 2 bases, and the junction held 4 bases outside the gene matches. CDR1 is ENHRY, CDR2 SYGVKD, per germline. The CDR3 loop spans 14 amino acids. This CDR3 reads CAIGTGEFTDTQYF. The CDR3 region has the DNA TGTGCCATCGGGACAGGGGAATTCACAGATACGCAGTATTTT.

The chain employs TRBV9 and TRBJ2-7, with D possibly TRBD1 on 5 matching bases. This CDR3 spans 13 amino acids. CDR1 is SGDLS and CDR2 is YYNGEE in the germline V gene. V lost 0 bases, J lost 6 bases, and 10 bases lay in between. The CDR3 DNA follows: TGTGCCAGCAGCGTAGTAGGGGTGGGCGAGCAGTACTTC. Its protein is CASSVVGVGEQYF.